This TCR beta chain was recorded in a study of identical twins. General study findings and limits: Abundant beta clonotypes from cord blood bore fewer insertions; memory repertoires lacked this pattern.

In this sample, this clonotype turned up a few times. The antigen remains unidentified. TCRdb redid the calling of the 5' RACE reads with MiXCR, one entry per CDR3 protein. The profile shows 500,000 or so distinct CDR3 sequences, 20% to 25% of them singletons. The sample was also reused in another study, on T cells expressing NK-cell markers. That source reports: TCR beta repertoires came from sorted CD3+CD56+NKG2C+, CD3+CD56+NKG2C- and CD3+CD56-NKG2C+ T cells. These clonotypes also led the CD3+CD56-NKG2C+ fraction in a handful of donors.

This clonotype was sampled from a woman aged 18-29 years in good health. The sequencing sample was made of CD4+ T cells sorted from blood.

As DNA, the CDR3 is TGCAGTGCGGGAGCGGAAAGCTCCTACGAGCAGTACTTC. Residues: CSAGAESSYEQYF. The rearrangement joins TRBV20-1 to TRBJ2-7; possible D gene TRBD2, 5 bases. The CDR3 loop spans 13 amino acids. CDR1 DFQATT and CDR2 SNEGSKA come from the germline V gene (reference sequence). Trimming pared 6 bases from V and 0 bases from J, leaving 12 bases between.